These 20 T cell receptor beta chains share one sample of origin, sequenced in a study of OX40 agonist ivuxolimab in advanced cancers. Data came from immunoSEQ multiplex PCR; TCRdb stores just in-frame clones and leaves some out. The sample carries about 49,000 clones, roughly 85% recorded once. This specimen consisted of CD4+ or CD8+ T cells sorted from blood, obtained in a trial of the OX40 agonist ivuxolimab. The receptors originated from an adult with an advanced solid tumor such as melanoma, head and neck, liver or kidney cancer.

For the CDR3, the DNA is TGTGCCAGCAGCTTTGGCGGGTCGTCCTACAATGAGCAGTTCTTC. This codes for CASSFGGSSYNEQFF. The chain recombines TRBV11-2 with TRBJ2-1, with D tentatively TRBD2 (5 bases). This CDR3 is 15 amino acids long. V was pared by 3 bases and J by 1 base, with 10 bases between. Germline V CDR1 and CDR2: SGHAT, FQNNGV.

The chain is built from TRBV2 and TRBJ1-1, with D uncertain. Per the germline V gene, CDR1 is SNHLY and CDR2 is FYNNEI. Deletions cut 0 bases from V and 3 bases from J, with 8 bases between. The CDR3 runs to 14 residues. The CDR3: CASSEAEGYTEAFF. In DNA, the CDR3 is TGTGCCAGCAGTGAAGCCGAAGGGTACACTGAAGCTTTCTTT.

J is TRBJ1-3 and V is TRBV7-2, with a weak D call TRBD1 (6 bases). V lost 7 bases to trimming and J lost 3 bases, with 16 bases between them. Germline CDR1 SGHTA, CDR2 FQGNSA. CDR3 length: 15 amino acids. The CDR3 DNA is TGTGCCAGCACCCCGGGGGGGGCTGGTGGAAACACCATATATTTT. Amino acid sequence: CASTPGGAGGNTIYF.

The genes are TRBV18 and TRBJ2-7; D ambiguous. Trimming pared 6 bases from V and 5 bases from J, leaving 26 bases between. The CDR3 is made up of 17 amino acids. Germline CDR1 and CDR2: KGHSH and LQKENI. CDR3 sequence: CASSLPNFRTLVDEQYF. In nucleotides, the CDR3 is TGTGCCAGCTCGCTTCCGAACTTCAGGACCCTAGTGGACGAGCAGTACTTC.

This clone was seen just once. The chain combines TRBV10-3 with TRBJ1-1; D uncertain. The CDR3 consists of 14 residues. Germline V lookup: CDR1 ENHRY, CDR2 SYGVKD. V shed 8 bases and J shed 1 base, with 14 bases lying between them. The CDR3 DNA reads TGTGCCATCGCTGCCGAGGCGAAGAACACTGAAGCTTTCTTT. It is translated as CAIAAEAKNTEAFF.

This clone was detected only a few times. This rearrangement joins TRBV7-2 to TRBJ2-1, with TRBD2 identical over 7 bases. This CDR3 is 15 amino acids long. CDR1 and CDR2 (germline): SGHTA, FQGNSA. Trimming cost V 2 bases and J 3 bases; bases outside gene matches: 4. CDR3 sequence: CASSLTSGIYNEQFF. As DNA, the CDR3 is TGTGCCAGCAGCTTAACCAGCGGGATCTACAATGAGCAGTTCTTC.

This chain connects TRBV29-1 to TRBJ2-7; the D gene is possibly TRBD1 (5 bases). The CDR3 is made up of 11 amino acids. The germline V and J ends were trimmed by 5 bases and 4 bases, with 9 bases remaining between them. The germline CDR1 and CDR2 sequences are SQVTM and ANQGSEA. The CDR3 nucleotides read TGCAGCGTTATAAGGGGTTACGAGCAGTACTTC. It is translated as CSVIRGYEQYF.

The rearrangement links TRBV18 to TRBJ2-7, with 9 bases matching TRBD2. The germline V gene encodes CDR1 KGHSH and CDR2 LQKENI. The CDR3 spans 16 residues. Germline trimming cut 3 bases from V and 2 bases from J; bases unmatched to any gene: 8. The CDR3 DNA reads as TGTGCCAGCTCACCGAGGGGCGGGAGGGCGACCTACGAGCAGTACTTC. Translation gives CASSPRGGRATYEQYF.

V and J are TRBV9 and TRBJ2-3; 11 bases line up with TRBD2. Germline values: CDR1 SGDLS, CDR2 YYNGEE. This CDR3 region has 18 residues. Losses at the gene ends were 3 bases for V and 0 bases for J; bases not matched to a gene: 9. The CDR3 loop reads CASSDTSGRSVSTDTQYF. The CDR3 coding sequence is TGTGCCAGCAGCGATACTAGCGGGAGATCCGTTAGCACAGATACGCAGTATTTT.

Only one count was recorded for this clone. The V and J genes are TRBV7-2 and TRBJ2-3; D is unresolved. CDR1 and CDR2 (germline): SGHTA, FQGNSA. Trimming took 3 bases from V and 2 from J, leaving 6 bases between them. The CDR3 is 13 amino acids. In DNA form, the CDR3 reads TGTGCCAGCAGCTTTAAGTTCACAGATACGCAGTATTTT. Its protein is CASSFKFTDTQYF.

This rearrangement joins TRBV27 to TRBJ2-6; no firm D call. V was pared by 5 bases and J by 0 bases, with 11 bases between. Germline V gene lookup returns CDR1 MNHEY and CDR2 SMNVEV (reference sequence). The CDR3 covers 16 residues. In DNA, the CDR3 is TGTGCCAGCAGTCCCGAAGTGGGCTCTGGGGCCAACGTCCTGACTTTC. Amino acids: CASSPEVGSGANVLTF.

This chain links TRBV2 with TRBJ2-4; D ambiguous. The CDR3 is 11 residues long. The V gene lost 7 bases and the J gene lost 11 bases, with 12 bases spanning the gap. Germline values: CDR1 SNHLY, CDR2 FYNNEI. The CDR3, as DNA: TGTGCCAGCACAGCAGTAGGCCTTCAGTACTTC. This codes for CASTAVGLQYF.

The V call is TRBV7-9, the J call TRBJ2-7; no reliable D call. Trimming took off 0 bases at V and 5 bases at J, with 5 bases between the two ends. Germline V CDR1 and CDR2: SEHNR, FQNEAQ (reference sequence). This CDR3 comprises 12 residues. The CDR3 loop is CASSLAWDEQYF. CDR3 bases: TGTGCCAGCAGCTTAGCGTGGGACGAGCAGTACTTC.

The chain employs TRBV6-5 and TRBJ2-1, with 10 bases identical to TRBD1. The CDR3 is 14 residues long. The V and J ends lost 6 bases and 8 bases, in that order; junction bases with no gene match: 7. Germline CDR1 is MNHEY and CDR2 is SVGAGI. DNA for the CDR3: TGTGCCAGCAGAAGGGACAGGGGATTGGATGAGCAGTTCTTC. Protein sequence: CASRRDRGLDEQFF.

The genes are TRBV28 and TRBJ1-5; D gene ambiguous. The CDR3 is made up of 17 amino acids. With 1 base removed from V and 0 bases from J, the gap between germline ends came to 13 bases. Germline V lookup: CDR1 MDHEN, CDR2 SYDVKM. The CDR3 coding sequence is TGTGCCAGCAGTTTATTTCGGGCGGGGAATAGCAATCAGCCCCAGCATTTT. This sequence encodes CASSLFRAGNSNQPQHF.

This sequence joins TRBV6-1 and TRBJ2-2; 8 bases are a match to TRBD1. The CDR3 loop spans 15 amino acids. V was pared by 6 bases and J by 6 bases, with 9 bases of the junction left unmatched. Germline V gene lookup returns CDR1 MNHNS and CDR2 SASEGT. The CDR3 sequence is CASRRLTGVPGELFF. CDR3 bases: TGTGCCAGCAGGAGATTGACAGGGGTCCCCGGGGAGCTGTTTTTT.

The J gene is TRBJ2-3, the V gene TRBV9, with D maybe TRBD1 (5 bases). From germline, CDR1 is SGDLS and CDR2 YYNGEE. The CDR3 length is 15 residues. V lost 4 bases and J lost 0, with 12 bases in between. Here the CDR3 DNA reads TGTGCCAGCAGCCCATCGACAGCGAGCACAGATACGCAGTATTTT. The encoded protein is CASSPSTASTDTQYF.

The V gene is TRBV7-9, the J gene TRBJ2-1; D call uncertain. Germline V gives CDR1 SEHNR, CDR2 FQNEAQ (reference sequence). Trimming cost V 4 bases and J 7 bases, with 14 bases left between them. The CDR3 spans 14 residues. CDR3 nucleotide sequence: TGTGCCAGCAGCTGGGGTGAGGTTGATAATGAGCAGTTCTTC. It yields the protein CASSWGEVDNEQFF.

The V and J genes are TRBV18 and TRBJ1-1; D unresolved. The CDR3 has 13 residues. Trimming took 4 bases from V and 0 from J, leaving 6 bases between them. Germline loops: CDR1 KGHSH, CDR2 LQKENI. CDR3 loop: CASSQVLNTEAFF. The DNA of the CDR3 is TGTGCCAGCTCACAGGTCTTGAACACTGAAGCTTTCTTT.

V is TRBV5-1 and J is TRBJ2-7; TRBD1 aligns across 10 bases. CDR1 and CDR2 (germline): SGHRS, YFSETQ. V lost 1 base, J lost 5 bases, and 6 bases stayed unmatched. CDR3 length: 15 residues. The CDR3 protein is CASSLLGQGINEQYF. In DNA, the CDR3 is TGCGCCAGCAGCTTGTTGGGACAGGGGATAAACGAGCAGTACTTC.